This TCR beta chain was identified in a study of T cell responses to AZD1222 COVID-19 vaccine. The CDR3 loop spans 13 amino acids. V was shortened by 9 bases and J by 2 bases, with 13 bases between the two germline ends. Germline assignment: CDR1 SNHLY and CDR2 FYNNEI. With regard to this clone: What it recognizes is unknown.

General study findings and limits: Most donors were white British, females outnumbered males, and clonal diversity was possibly underestimated.

Method: immunoSEQ multiplex PCR; TCRdb's copy keeps in-frame clones and lacks some. This table holds 55,000 to 85,000 clones, 65% to 85% found once. The sequences come from peripheral blood, collected on day 0 of AZD1222 vaccination. The genes are TRBV2 and TRBJ1-1, with D uncertain. This receptor was taken from an adult in good health. CDR3 nucleotides: TGTGCCAGTGGCGCAAGGTCCAACACTGAAGCTTTCTTT. Amino acid sequence: CASGARSNTEAFF.